This TCR beta chain was observed in a study of T cell responses to AZD1222 COVID-19 vaccine. Notes on this clone: The antigen is not known.

Findings and limits, study-wide: Repertoire samples came only from after the peak T cell response. Donors skewed white British and female; clonal diversity was possibly underestimated. Across the whole spike, CD4 TCRs peaked at regions 160-218 and 743-854. Just a handful of AZD1222 recipients were seropositive at baseline.

Clones were read by immunoSEQ multiplex PCR, and TCRdb kept only the in-frame ones, dropping some. The table includes some 120,000 clones, about 88% detected once. This CDR3 region has 15 residues. From germline, CDR1 is SGHTA and CDR2 FQGNSA. V lost 5 bases and J 4 bases, leaving 12 bases between the germline ends. The chain employs TRBV7-2 and TRBJ1-6; weak D call: TRBD1 (5 bases). The origin of this receptor is an adult in good health. The input for sequencing was peripheral blood, taken on day 0 of AZD1222 vaccination. CDR3 DNA: TGTGCCAGCAGCCTGAAACAGGTTTATAATTCACCCCTCCACTTT. This encodes CASSLKQVYNSPLHF.